This T cell receptor beta chain was documented in a study of shared clonotypes between healthy human individuals. General observations from the study: There were few donors, and this limited the genetic and exposure-history diversity represented. Relative to memory subsets, naive subsets generally showed larger estimated richness.

The donors, all of them Caucasian adults, lived in Nashville, Tennessee. To note about this clone: The antigen is undetermined.

Measured with immunoSEQ multiplex PCR; TCRdb has only the in-frame clones, and not every one. The sample contains some 1,100,000 clones, about 80% of which appear only once. Germline V lookup: CDR1 MGHRA, CDR2 YSYEKL. The V gene lost 4 bases and the J gene lost 0 bases, with 13 bases spanning the gap. This CDR3 is built from 15 residues. The sequence came from a man aged 18 to 29 in good health. Some clones in this sample may be carry-over from other donors' samples. The rearrangement joins TRBV4-1 to TRBJ2-7; D remains unclear. Source material: memory CD4+ T cells from PBMCs. Subset in this sample: CD45RA-negative fraction. The CDR3 DNA follows: TGCGCCAGCAGCCTTAGTTTATCGGGCTCCTACGAGCAGTACTTC. This gives the protein CASSLSLSGSYEQYF.